The 30 T cell receptor beta chains presented below share a single source sample, sequenced in a study of human T cells and chemical hapten exposure. The time point is: pre-sensitization, week 0. Indicated treatment: therapeutic diphenylcyclopropenone sensitization with weekly scalp DPC. TCRdb redid the calling of the RACE reads with MiXCR, one entry per CDR3 protein. The repertoire holds more than 250,000 distinct CDR3 sequences, 7% to 10% seen once, with over 2% in the top ten. The material was whole blood, obtained in connection with sensitization to the hapten diphenylcyclopropenone (DPC). These receptors all stem from a woman between 40 and 55 years old with alopecia areata. Some clones in this sample may be carry-over from other donors' samples.

This clonotype showed up just a few times. CDR3 bases: TGCGCCAGCAGCCCAACCGCTAGGGTCTACGAGCAGTACTTC. This gives the protein CASSPTARVYEQYF. The chain combines TRBV4-3 with TRBJ2-7, with D uncertain. The CDR3 consists of 14 residues. Germline CDR1 is LGHNA and CDR2 is YSLEER. Trimming took off 4 bases at V and 3 bases at J, with 13 bases between the two ends.

CDR3 in DNA: TGTGCCAGCTCACCACCGGAGGGAAATGGCTACACCTTC. Translating gives CASSPPEGNGYTF. The rearrangement joins TRBV18 to TRBJ1-2, with D unclear. The V gene lost 0 bases and the J gene lost 6 bases, with 8 bases spanning the gap. Per germline, CDR1 KGHSH and CDR2 LQKENI. CDR3 length equals 13 residues. Complete variable domain (other parts from reference TRBV18 and TRBJ1-2): NAGVMQNPRHLVRRRGQEARLRCSPMKGHSHVYWYRQLPEEGLKFMVYLQKENIIDESGMPKERFSAEFPKEGPSILRIQQVVRGDSAAYFCASSPPEGNGYTFGSGTRLTVV.

There are a few counts of this clonotype. The V and J genes are TRBV28 and TRBJ1-2, with D possibly TRBD1 on 5 matching bases. V was trimmed by 4 bases and J by 0 bases, leaving 12 bases between them. The CDR3 is made up of 15 amino acids. Germline CDR1 MDHEN, CDR2 SYDVKM. The CDR3 loop reads CASSSPGRANYGYTF. The CDR3 region has the DNA TGTGCCAGCAGTTCCCCAGGGAGAGCTAACTATGGCTACACCTTC.

The chain is built from TRBV4-1 and TRBJ2-1; D is perhaps TRBD1 or TRBD2 (5 bases each). This CDR3 is built from 16 residues. V was trimmed by 0 bases and J by 10 bases, leaving 19 bases between them. Germline CDR1 reads MGHRA; CDR2 reads YSYEKL. The CDR3 DNA sequence: TGCGCCAGCAGCCAAGATCTGACAGTACTAGGCAGAGAGCAGTTCTTC. It codes for CASSQDLTVLGREQFF.

This clonotype has more than one count but fewer than ten. This chain connects TRBV11-3 to TRBJ2-3; D is perhaps TRBD1 (5 bases). Germline V gene lookup returns CDR1 SGHNT and CDR2 YENEEA. The CDR3 covers 14 residues. The V end lost 3 bases, the J end lost 6 bases, and 13 bases lay between the germline ends. The CDR3 DNA reads as TGTGCCAGCAGCTTTGGAAGGGGTACGGATACGCAGTATTTT. It is translated as CASSFGRGTDTQYF.

This rearrangement joins TRBV20-1 to TRBJ2-7, with 10 bases identical to TRBD2. CDR1 DFQATT and CDR2 SNEGSKA come from the germline V gene (reference sequence). V trimming: 6 bases; J trimming: 5 bases; junction bases outside the gene matches: 4. CDR3 size: 12 residues. CDR3 in DNA: TGCAGTGCAGCCGGGACTAGCGACGAGCAGTACTTC. It specifies CSAAGTSDEQYF.

This rearrangement joins TRBV20-1 to TRBJ1-1; possibly TRBD1 for D (5 bases). Germline loops: CDR1 DFQATT, CDR2 SNEGSKA (reference sequence). The CDR3 is made up of 13 amino acids. Trimming stripped 3 bases from V and 4 bases from J, with 12 bases between. The CDR3 reads CSASTGEVTEAFF. DNA for the CDR3: TGCAGTGCTAGCACAGGTGAGGTCACTGAAGCTTTCTTT.

The rearrangement joins TRBV29-1 to TRBJ2-5, with TRBD1 identical over 8 bases. The junction had 3 bases not matched to a gene; V was cut back by 4 bases and J by 2 bases. The CDR3 consists of 13 residues. From germline, CDR1 is SQVTM and CDR2 ANQGSEA. CDR3 region: CSVAGQGQETQYF. CDR3 sequence (DNA): TGCAGCGTTGCCGGACAGGGACAAGAGACCCAGTACTTC.

This chain uses TRBV7-2 with TRBJ2-2; no reliable D call. Germline V gene data show CDR1 as SGHTA and CDR2 as FQGNSA. The V gene lost 3 bases and the J gene lost 6 bases, with 8 bases spanning the gap. This CDR3 has 13 amino acids. The CDR3 loop is CASSFKSSGELFF. DNA of the CDR3: TGTGCCAGCAGCTTTAAATCTTCCGGGGAGCTGTTTTTT. The entire variable domain, with the rest obtained from reference TRBV7-2 and TRBJ2-2, is as follows: GAGVSQSPSNKVTEKGKDVELRCDPISGHTALYWYRQSLGQGLEFLIYFQGNSAPDKSGLPSDRFSAERTGGSVSTLTIQRTQQEDSAVYLCASSFKSSGELFFGEGSRLTVL.

The table lists this clonotype with a few counts. The chain joins TRBV7-8 to TRBJ2-2, with 8 bases matching TRBD2. V trimming: 7 bases; J trimming: 6 bases; junction bases outside the gene matches: 4. Germline CDR1 is SGHVS and CDR2 is FQNEAQ. This CDR3 region has 13 residues. In nucleotides, the CDR3 is TGTGCCAGCACCGGGACTAGATCCGGGGAGCTGTTTTTT. Its translation is CASTGTRSGELFF.

The chain uses TRBV12-3 or TRBV12-4 and TRBJ2-7; D gene unclear. V was trimmed by 2 bases and J by 5 bases, leaving 10 bases between them. This CDR3 is built from 13 residues. The CDR3 protein is CASSLTGSNEQYF. The CDR3 nucleotides read TGTGCCAGCAGTTTAACTGGCAGCAACGAGCAGTACTTC.

This clonotype occurred a few times. This chain links TRBV7-8 with TRBJ2-1; 12 bases line up with TRBD2. Losses at the gene ends were 4 bases for V and 7 bases for J; bases not matched to a gene: 17. The CDR3 spans 19 residues. Germline loops: CDR1 SGHVS, CDR2 FQNEAQ. In DNA form, the CDR3 reads TGTGCCAGCAGCTCGACTAGCGGGAGACAAAGGGCCTTCTCGAATGAGCAGTTCTTC. Its protein product is CASSSTSGRQRAFSNEQFF.

This clonotype was seen repeatedly, ten times or more. V is TRBV7-2 and J is TRBJ2-3; D is unresolved. Germline-derived CDR1 and CDR2 are SGHTA and FQGNSA. The CDR3 is 12 residues long. The ends were cut back, 5 bases at V and 7 bases at J, with 10 bases in the middle. CDR3 sequence: CASSPEAYTQYF. The DNA of the CDR3 is TGTGCCAGCAGCCCCGAGGCTTATACGCAGTATTTT.

The chain couples TRBV27 to TRBJ1-6; D gene uncertain. Trimming removed 3 bases from V and 7 bases from J, with 13 bases in between. The germline CDR1 and CDR2 sequences are MNHEY and SMNVEV (reference sequence). The CDR3 spans 15 residues. DNA of the CDR3: TGTGCCAGCAGTTTGTGGCTTCCGGGCAATTCACCCCTCCACTTT. Its protein is CASSLWLPGNSPLHF.

A few counts support this clonotype. The chain carries TRBV7-9 and TRBJ2-1, with D possibly matching TRBD1 (5 bases). Per germline, CDR1 SEHNR and CDR2 FQNEAQ (reference sequence). There are 14 residues in the CDR3. Trimming took 4 bases from V and 4 from J, leaving 11 bases between them. CDR3 DNA: TGTGCCAGCAGCTCCCGACAGATATACAATGAGCAGTTCTTC. Translation: CASSSRQIYNEQFF.

This sequence joins TRBV6-2 or TRBV6-3 and TRBJ1-2, with D perhaps TRBD1 (5 bases). Trimming removed 6 bases from V and 4 bases from J, with 12 bases in between. The CDR3 loop spans 13 amino acids. Germline V CDR1 and CDR2: MNHEY, SVGEGT. The CDR3: CASSAGVLYGYTF. The CDR3 nucleotides are TGTGCCAGCAGCGCGGGGGTCCTCTATGGCTACACCTTC.

This clonotype turned up a few times. CDR3: CAISEQGGGNQPQHF. As DNA, the CDR3 is TGTGCCATCAGTGAGCAGGGTGGCGGCAATCAGCCCCAGCATTTT. This rearrangement joins TRBV10-3 to TRBJ1-5; a possible D gene is TRBD1 (5 bases). Germline V lookup: CDR1 ENHRY, CDR2 SYGVKD. Trimming left V 2 bases short and J 2 bases short, with 10 bases between. CDR3 length: 15 residues.

This clonotype was detected only a few times. The J gene is TRBJ2-1, the V gene TRBV9; 8 nucleotides line up with TRBD2. Germline assignment: CDR1 SGDLS and CDR2 YYNGEE. V shed 2 bases, J shed 3 bases, and the junction held 7 bases outside the gene matches. The CDR3 spans 16 residues. The CDR3 bases are TGTGCCAGCAGCGTGTCGCCAGCGGGAGTCTACAATGAGCAGTTCTTC. Residues: CASSVSPAGVYNEQFF.

The chain couples TRBV20-1 to TRBJ2-7; tentatively, D is TRBD1 (7 bases). V shed 2 bases and J shed 6 bases, with 23 bases lying between them. This CDR3 region has 16 residues. Germline V CDR1 and CDR2: DFQATT, SNEGSKA (reference sequence). CDR3 sequence: CSARPTGGGWTGEQYF. CDR3 coding DNA: TGCAGTGCTAGACCCACCGGGGGAGGATGGACAGGCGAGCAGTACTTC.

The J gene is TRBJ2-1, the V gene TRBV18, with unresolved D. Germline-derived CDR1 and CDR2 are KGHSH and LQKENI. This CDR3 spans 14 amino acids. The V and J ends lost 3 bases and 5 bases respectively, with 11 bases between them. CDR3 sequence: CASSPQTRDNEQFF. Written as DNA, the CDR3 is TGTGCCAGCTCACCCCAGACTCGAGACAATGAGCAGTTCTTC.

The chain employs TRBV28 and TRBJ1-6, with D maybe TRBD1 (5 bases). The CDR3 loop spans 15 amino acids. Germline V CDR1 and CDR2: MDHEN, SYDVKM. The V gene lost 5 bases and the J gene lost 10 bases, with 18 bases spanning the gap. CDR3 protein: CASSTGTGVRSPLHF. CDR3 nucleotides: TGTGCCAGCAGTACCGGGACGGGGGTTAGGTCACCCCTCCACTTT.

This clonotype showed up just a few times. The V and J genes are TRBV7-2 and TRBJ2-2, with D perhaps being TRBD1 or TRBD2 (5 bases each). CDR3 length equals 15 residues. With 5 bases removed from V and 6 bases from J, the gap between germline ends came to 16 bases. CDR1 is SGHTA and CDR2 is FQGNSA in the germline V gene. CDR3 coding DNA: TGTGCCAGCAGCCGGGACCCTCTTTTCTCCGGGGAGCTGTTTTTT. It specifies CASSRDPLFSGELFF.

This clonotype was detected ten times or more. V usage is TRBV4-3 and J usage is TRBJ1-5, with D unclear. Germline V gene lookup returns CDR1 LGHNA and CDR2 YSLEER. This CDR3 is 15 amino acids long. V was pared by 0 bases and J by 0 bases, with 6 bases between. In DNA, the CDR3 is TGCGCCAGCAGCCAAGAGGCGGGTAGCAATCAGCCCCAGCATTTT. As protein: CASSQEAGSNQPQHF.

This clonotype was counted only a few times. The rearrangement links TRBV7-2 to TRBJ1-5; 9 positions agree with TRBD1. V dropped 4 bases and J dropped 7; count of bases not matched to a gene: 8. Germline CDR1 SGHTA, CDR2 FQGNSA. The CDR3 extends over 15 amino acids. The CDR3 DNA follows: TGTGCCAGCAGCTCCCGACAGGGGGTGAGCCAGCCCCAGCATTTT. The encoded protein is CASSSRQGVSQPQHF. Filled out from reference TRBV7-2 and TRBJ1-5, the complete variable domain reads GAGVSQSPSNKVTEKGKDVELRCDPISGHTALYWYRQSLGQGLEFLIYFQGNSAPDKSGLPSDRFSAERTGGSVSTLTIQRTQQEDSAVYLCASSSRQGVSQPQHFGDGTRLSIL.

The chain uses TRBV11-2 and TRBJ2-5; 7 positions agree with TRBD1. Germline V CDR1 and CDR2: SGHAT, FQNNGV. This CDR3 is 14 amino acids long. Trimming at V came to 2 bases and at J to 6 bases, leaving 6 bases not matched to a gene. CDR3 residues: CASSLIKGAQTQYF. In DNA form, the CDR3 reads TGTGCCAGCAGCTTAATCAAGGGGGCGCAGACCCAGTACTTC.

Many counts were recorded for this clonotype. The J gene is TRBJ2-1, the V gene TRBV4-1; TRBD2 aligns across 9 bases. The CDR3 runs to 18 residues. Germline trimming cut 1 base from V and 2 bases from J; bases unmatched to any gene: 9. Germline loops: CDR1 MGHRA, CDR2 YSYEKL. Written as DNA, the CDR3 is TGCGCCAGCAGCCAAGCCTTTAGCGGGAGACCAGCCTACAATGAGCAGTTCTTC. Its translation: CASSQAFSGRPAYNEQFF.

The rearrangement joins TRBV7-8 to TRBJ2-4, with 7 bases aligning to TRBD1. Germline V CDR1 and CDR2: SGHVS, FQNEAQ. This CDR3 is 18 amino acids long. The J segment lost 1 base and the V segment lost 1 base, leaving 10 bases of the junction unmatched. The CDR3 DNA reads TGTGCCAGCAGCTTAGAGAGAAGGGGGCTTGTGGCCAAAAACATTCAGTACTTC. Amino acids: CASSLERRGLVAKNIQYF.

This clonotype was counted ten times or more. The chain combines TRBV5-1 with TRBJ2-2, with a weak D call TRBD2 (6 bases). Trimming stripped 4 bases from V and 3 bases from J, with 7 bases between. The CDR3 is 13 amino acids. Germline-derived CDR1 and CDR2 are SGHRS and YFSETQ. The DNA of the CDR3 is TGCGCCAGCAGCCGGGGGTACACCGGGGAGCTGTTTTTT. It translates to CASSRGYTGELFF.

In its sample, this clonotype was seen many times. The V call is TRBV20-1, the J call TRBJ2-7; the match to TRBD2 covers 9 bases. V lost 5 bases and J lost 5; bases outside the gene matches: 7. This CDR3 comprises 13 residues. Per the germline V gene, CDR1 is DFQATT and CDR2 is SNEGSKA (reference sequence). This CDR3 is CSALAGAPHEQYF. CDR3 DNA: TGCAGTGCTTTAGCGGGAGCCCCCCACGAGCAGTACTTC.

This clonotype was observed a handful of times. The J gene is TRBJ2-1, the V gene TRBV21-1; the DNA was not compared with TRBD2, the D call given in the table. TRBV21-1 is labeled a pseudogene. The CDR3 covers 17 residues. The CDR3 spells CASSKVPGTSEIYEQFF. For the CDR3, the DNA is TGTGCCAGCAGCAAAGTCCCCGGGACTAGCGAAATCTATGAGCAGTTCTTC.